The 18 T cell receptor beta chains given below trace back to one sample, sequenced in a study of shared clonotypes between healthy human individuals. CD8 cells regarded as naive lacked CD45RO, were positively chosen for CCR7, and omitted terminally differentiated effector memory CD45RA+ cells. Profiled with immunoSEQ multiplex PCR; TCRdb holds only in-frame clones, not every one. The table has hundreds of thousands of clones, about 91% seen once; the top ten hold more than 20%. What was sequenced was naive CD8+ T cells sorted from blood. The receptor set was obtained from a man aged 30-40 years in good health.

A single count supports this clone. The V and J genes are TRBV7-9 and TRBJ2-7, with a tentative D call TRBD1 (6 bases). This CDR3 contains 13 residues. Trimming took off 5 bases at V and 7 bases at J, with 15 bases between the two ends. Germline V gene data show CDR1 as SEHNR and CDR2 as FQNEAQ (reference sequence). CDR3 sequence: CASSPDRMVEQYF. CDR3 in DNA: TGTGCCAGCAGCCCTGACAGGATGGTGGAGCAGTACTTC.

The chain joins TRBV5-1 to TRBJ2-7, with D perhaps matching TRBD1 (5 bases). The V gene lost 3 bases and the J gene lost 2 bases, with 12 bases spanning the gap. CDR3 size: 14 residues. Per the germline V gene, CDR1 is SGHRS and CDR2 is YFSETQ. DNA of the CDR3: TGCGCCAGCAGCTGGACATCGACGGCCTACGAGCAGTACTTC. Its protein is CASSWTSTAYEQYF.

In its sample, this clone was seen a few times. V usage is TRBV15 and J usage is TRBJ2-1; TRBD2 agrees at 8 bases. With V trimmed by 5 bases and J by 4 bases, 7 bases remained unmatched. The CDR3 loop spans 15 amino acids. Germline V gene lookup returns CDR1 LNHNV and CDR2 YYDKDF (reference sequence). CDR3 nucleotide sequence: TGTGCCACCAGCCTCCAGACTAGCGCGTACAATGAGCAGTTCTTC. This encodes CATSLQTSAYNEQFF. Drawing the rest from reference TRBV15 and TRBJ2-1, the complete variable domain is DAMVIQNPRYQVTQFGKPVTLSCSQTLNHNVMYWYQQKSSQAPKLLFHYYDKDFNNEADTPDNFQSRRPNTSFCFLDIRSPGLGDTAMYLCATSLQTSAYNEQFFGPGTRLTVL.

The V call is TRBV7-2, the J call TRBJ2-7; D might be TRBD1 (6 bases). This CDR3 is 16 amino acids long. Looked up from germline, CDR1 is SGHTA and CDR2 is FQGNSA. V dropped 2 bases and J dropped 0 bases, with 14 bases sitting between them. The CDR3 here is CASSLPRDTSSYEQYF. The CDR3 DNA follows: TGTGCCAGCAGCTTACCCCGGGACACCAGCTCCTACGAGCAGTACTTC. The entire variable domain, with the rest obtained from reference TRBV7-2 and TRBJ2-7, is as follows: GAGVSQSPSNKVTEKGKDVELRCDPISGHTALYWYRQSLGQGLEFLIYFQGNSAPDKSGLPSDRFSAERTGGSVSTLTIQRTQQEDSAVYLCASSLPRDTSSYEQYFGPGTRLTVT.

The gene calls are TRBV6-5 and TRBJ2-1, with 7 bases matching TRBD1. The CDR3 extends over 14 amino acids. V dropped 6 bases and J dropped 6; count of bases not matched to a gene: 8. Germline-derived CDR1 and CDR2 are MNHEY and SVGAGI. For the CDR3, the DNA is TGTGCCAGCAGGCCACAGGGGATCGGCAATGAGCAGTTCTTC. Its protein product is CASRPQGIGNEQFF.

This clone was seen only once. The rearrangement joins TRBV5-5 to TRBJ2-7; 8 nucleotides match TRBD2. CDR1 and CDR2 (germline): SGHKS, YYEKEE (reference sequence). V lost 5 bases to trimming and J lost 2 bases; unmatched junction nucleotides: 6. The CDR3 has 14 residues. The CDR3 DNA follows: TGTGCCAGCAGAGGCGGGAGGCTAACCTACGAGCAGTACTTC. Protein sequence: CASRGGRLTYEQYF.

The chain couples TRBV10-2 to TRBJ2-1; D is ambiguous. The V and J ends lost 0 bases and 15 bases respectively, with 21 bases between them. The CDR3 sequence is 15 residues long. CDR1 and CDR2 from the germline V gene are WSHSY and SAAADI. In DNA form, the CDR3 reads TGCGCCAGCAGTGAGTCGGTGCCTGAGTTTGGCCCTGGGTTCTTC. This gives the protein CASSESVPEFGPGFF.

A remark on this clone: Other DNA sequences within the sample encode an identical CDR3. The genes are TRBV5-5 and TRBJ2-7; 7 bases are a match to TRBD1. Germline V gene data show CDR1 as SGHKS and CDR2 as YYEKEE (reference sequence). V lost 0 bases to trimming and J lost 1 base; unmatched junction nucleotides: 1. The CDR3 extends over 14 amino acids. The CDR3, as DNA: TGTGCCAGCAGCTTGGGACAGGGATCCTACGAGCAGTACTTC. Protein sequence: CASSLGQGSYEQYF.

The chain combines TRBV27 with TRBJ2-3; weak D call: TRBD2 (6 bases). The CDR3 sequence is 16 residues long. Between the trimmed V and J ends, which lost 1 base and 4 bases, there was a span of 15 bases. Germline loops: CDR1 MNHEY, CDR2 SMNVEV (reference sequence). CDR3 sequence: CASSLYLGSGADTQYF. The CDR3 nucleotides read TGTGCCAGCAGTTTATATCTCGGGAGCGGCGCAGATACGCAGTATTTT.

Concerning this clone itself: This same CDR3 is encoded by further DNA sequences in the sample. The chain has TRBV27 and TRBJ2-3, with 13 positions matching TRBD2. The J segment lost 5 bases and the V segment lost 5 bases, leaving 4 bases of the junction unmatched. CDR1 MNHEY and CDR2 SMNVEV come from the germline V gene (reference sequence). The CDR3 spans 15 residues. The CDR3 coding sequence is TGTGCCAGCAGTCCCGGACTAGCGGGAGAAGATACGCAGTATTTT. Amino acid sequence: CASSPGLAGEDTQYF.

The chain links TRBV28 to TRBJ1-1; D unclear. The germline CDR1 and CDR2 sequences are MDHEN and SYDVKM. Trimming took off 8 bases at V and 6 bases at J, with 13 bases between the two ends. The length of the CDR3 is 12 residues. CDR3 loop: CASLSGISEAFF. In nucleotides, the CDR3 is TGTGCCAGCCTATCGGGAATCTCTGAAGCTTTCTTT. The full variable domain, with the rest looked up from reference TRBV28 and TRBJ1-1, is DVKVTQSSRYLVKRTGEKVFLECVQDMDHENMFWYRQDPGLGLRLIYFSYDVKMKEKGDIPEGYSVSREKKERFSLILESASTNQTSMYLCASLSGISEAFFGQGTRLTVV.

The count of this clone is one. Other DNA sequences from this sample encode an identical CDR3 as well. The rearrangement joins TRBV5-1 to TRBJ2-7, with 10 nucleotides matching TRBD2. After removal of 1 base from V and 4 bases from J, the junction contained 5 bases not matched to a gene. The CDR3 sequence is 15 residues long. The germline V gene encodes CDR1 SGHRS and CDR2 YFSETQ. The CDR3 nucleotides read TGCGCCAGCAGCTTGCTAGCGGGAGTAGTATACGAGCAGTACTTC. Its protein product is CASSLLAGVVYEQYF.

The J gene is TRBJ2-7, the V gene TRBV14; TRBD2 matches at 8 bases. Trimming took 4 bases from V and 4 from J; bases not matched to a gene: 6. Germline assignment: CDR1 SGHDN and CDR2 FVKESK. The CDR3 consists of 14 residues. In DNA, the CDR3 is TGTGCCAGCAGCCCCGTCGCGGGAGGTTACGAGCAGTACTTC. This gives the protein CASSPVAGGYEQYF.

This clone came up a few times. The chain joins TRBV7-9 to TRBJ2-1; D uncertain. CDR1 is SEHNR and CDR2 is FQNEAQ in the germline V gene (reference sequence). Trimming took off 7 bases at V and 1 base at J, with 11 bases between the two ends. The CDR3 consists of 14 residues. The CDR3 spells CASTPTKSYNEQFF. The DNA of the CDR3 is TGTGCCAGCACCCCAACCAAGTCCTACAATGAGCAGTTCTTC.

There are a few counts of this clone. The J gene is TRBJ1-2, the V gene TRBV7-9; possible D gene TRBD1, 5 bases. This CDR3 contains 13 residues. The V end was cut by 3 bases, the J end by 8 bases, with 13 bases between. CDR1 is SEHNR and CDR2 is FQNEAQ in the germline V gene (reference sequence). Here the CDR3 reads CASSLGLKEGYTF. CDR3 nucleotides: TGTGCCAGCAGCTTGGGACTTAAGGAGGGCTACACCTTC. Looking up the rest from reference TRBV7-9 and TRBJ1-2 gives the full variable domain: DTGVSQNPRHKITKRGQNVTFRCDPISEHNRLYWYRQTLGQGPEFLTYFQNEAQLEKSRLLSDRFSAERPKGSFSTLEIQRTEQGDSAMYLCASSLGLKEGYTFGSGTRLTVV.

The J gene is TRBJ2-7, the V gene TRBV5-1; D may be TRBD1 (6 bases). V was trimmed by 4 bases and J by 2 bases, leaving 19 bases between them. Germline CDR1 SGHRS, CDR2 YFSETQ. The CDR3 totals 16 residues. The CDR3: CASSQGWTAKTYEQYF. In nucleotides, the CDR3 is TGCGCCAGCAGCCAGGGGTGGACAGCTAAAACCTACGAGCAGTACTTC.

Worth noting for this clone: At one end the junction does not follow the germline gene, possibly because of a read error. The chain couples TRBV10-3 to TRBJ2-2; unclear D gene. The CDR3 has 11 amino acids. Germline CDR1 reads ENHRY; CDR2 reads SYGVKD. The CDR3 coding sequence is TGTGCCATCACTGAGACCGGGGAGCTGTTTTTT. Translation: CAITETGELFF.

This chain uses TRBV7-6 with TRBJ1-5; unclear D gene. Germline V gene lookup returns CDR1 SGHVS and CDR2 FNYEAQ. V gave up 2 bases and J gave up 1 base, with 15 bases separating them. The length of the CDR3 is 17 residues. The DNA for the CDR3 is TGTGCCAGCAGCTTAACGGGAGGTAGAGGAAGCAATCAGCCCCAGCATTTT. Translation gives CASSLTGGRGSNQPQHF.